Each of the 20 T cell receptor beta chains below was sequenced from the same sample in a study of T cells in Graves' hyperthyroidism and ophthalmopathy. RNA transcripts were the template for amplifying TCR beta CDR3 regions. The TCR CDR3 first-round RT-PCR relied on the HTBI primer set. Each CDR3 protein gets one entry after TCRdb re-called the multiplex PCR reads with MiXCR. The sample includes 700,000 or so distinct CDR3 sequences, approximately 16% seen only once; the top ten take around 8.1%. Specimen: blood. The receptor set was obtained from a man aged 18 to 30 with Graves' hyperthyroidism.

The V gene is TRBV28, the J gene TRBJ2-4; D not resolved. The CDR3 runs 17 residues. Germline CDR1 MDHEN, CDR2 SYDVKM. Trimming shortened V by 6 bases and J by 0 bases, and 18 bases separated the two germline ends. This CDR3 reads CASSPYDGVIAKNIQYF. CDR3 in DNA: TGTGCCAGCAGCCCTTATGACGGAGTAATAGCCAAAAACATTCAGTACTTC.

The J gene is TRBJ2-1, the V gene TRBV20-1, with D perhaps matching TRBD2 (7 bases). CDR3 length equals 14 residues. V was pared by 3 bases and J by 6 bases, with 15 bases between. Germline CDR1 and CDR2: DFQATT and SNEGSKA (reference sequence). The CDR3 DNA sequence: TGCAGTGCTAGTCGAGGGGGGGCCGGCAATGAGCAGTTCTTC. Amino acids: CSASRGGAGNEQFF.

This clonotype was found a few times. The genes are TRBV29-1 and TRBJ2-5; D not certain. The CDR3 extends over 12 amino acids. V was trimmed by 3 bases and J by 0 bases, leaving 5 bases between them. Germline CDR1 SQVTM, CDR2 ANQGSEA. DNA of the CDR3: TGCAGCGTTGATGGGTACCAAGAGACCCAGTACTTC. Translation gives CSVDGYQETQYF.

This clonotype came up many times. This sequence joins TRBV28 and TRBJ1-4; D ambiguous. CDR1 MDHEN and CDR2 SYDVKM come from the germline V gene. V shed 2 bases and J shed 7 bases, with 11 bases lying between them. This CDR3 region has 14 residues. The CDR3 DNA reads TGTGCCAGCAGTTTAGCCGGGGAACGTGAAAAACTGTTTTTT. Translated: CASSLAGEREKLFF.

This clonotype was observed at least ten times. CDR3 amino acids: CASTGDPPGEQYF. For the CDR3, the DNA is TGTGCCAGCACGGGGGACCCTCCGGGCGAGCAGTACTTC. This rearrangement joins TRBV7-9 to TRBJ2-7, with TRBD2 as a possible D gene (6 bases). This CDR3 spans 13 amino acids. Deletions cut 7 bases from V and 6 bases from J, with 16 bases between. The germline gives CDR1 SEHNR, CDR2 FQNEAQ (reference sequence).

This clonotype showed up just a few times. The genes are TRBV20-1 and TRBJ2-7; a weak D match, TRBD1 (6 bases). The CDR3 loop spans 17 amino acids. Trimming removed 4 bases at V and 3 bases at J, with 25 bases between. Germline V CDR1 and CDR2: DFQATT, SNEGSKA (reference sequence). The CDR3 region is CSATGDRFEGEYYEQYF. The CDR3 DNA reads TGCAGTGCTACCGGAGACAGGTTTGAGGGGGAGTACTACGAGCAGTACTTC.

The rearrangement links TRBV5-1 to TRBJ2-5; D uncertain. The V end was cut by 0 bases, the J end by 4 bases, with 13 bases between. Per germline, CDR1 SGHRS and CDR2 YFSETQ. The CDR3 contains 15 residues. CDR3 DNA: TGCGCCAGCAGCTTGGCCTTGGGATTGGGAGAGACCCAGTACTTC. Translated: CASSLALGLGETQYF.

CDR3 sequence reads: CASSFYGRVTDTQYF. CDR3 coding DNA: TGTGCCAGCAGCTTCTACGGGAGGGTGACAGATACGCAGTATTTT. The genes are TRBV7-9 and TRBJ2-3, with 8 bases lining up with TRBD2. Per the germline V gene, CDR1 is SEHNR and CDR2 is FQNEAQ (reference sequence). Trimming took 3 bases from V and 3 from J; bases not matched to a gene: 5. There are 15 residues in the CDR3. Variable domain in full (rest from reference TRBV7-9 and TRBJ2-3): DTGVSQNPRHKITKRGQNVTFRCDPISEHNRLYWYRQTLGQGPEFLTYFQNEAQLEKSRLLSDRFSAERPKGSFSTLEIQRTEQGDSAMYLCASSFYGRVTDTQYFGPGTRLTVL.

This clonotype was seen at least ten times. The chain recombines TRBV12-3 or TRBV12-4 with TRBJ2-5; D perhaps matches TRBD2 (6 bases). The V end was cut by 6 bases, the J end by 4 bases, with 12 bases between. The CDR3 spans 13 residues. The CDR3 nucleotides read TGTGCCAGCAGCCCGACTAGTACAGAGACCCAGTACTTC. Its protein is CASSPTSTETQYF.

V gene TRBV6-1 combines with J gene TRBJ1-2, with 7 positions matching TRBD1. The CDR3 runs to 14 residues. V lost 5 bases to trimming and J lost 4 bases; unmatched junction nucleotides: 7. Per the germline V gene, CDR1 is MNHNS and CDR2 is SASEGT. CDR3 nucleotide sequence: TGTGCCAGCAGTAAGACAGGGACAAGCTATGGCTACACCTTC. Protein product: CASSKTGTSYGYTF.

In its sample, this clonotype was seen many times. This sequence joins TRBV5-1 and TRBJ1-4; 7 bases are shared with TRBD1. J gave up 4 bases and V 4 bases, and 4 bases lay outside the gene matches. The V gene's germline CDR1 is SGHRS and CDR2 YFSETQ. This CDR3 contains 14 residues. The CDR3, as DNA: TGCGCCAGCAGCCCACAGGGGATTAATGAAAAACTGTTTTTT. Translated, it gives CASSPQGINEKLFF.

This clonotype was recorded many times. The chain employs TRBV7-2 and TRBJ2-5; D uncertain. Deletions cut 5 bases from V and 7 bases from J, with 11 bases between. The CDR3 is made up of 12 amino acids. Germline loops: CDR1 SGHTA, CDR2 FQGNSA. The CDR3 protein is CASSLNVGTQYF. The CDR3 DNA is TGTGCCAGCAGCCTTAATGTGGGGACCCAGTACTTC.

This clonotype was recorded many times. The DNA of the CDR3 is TGTGCCAGCAGCCTGCGGAGGGCGTCCTACAATGAGCAGTTCTTC. It is translated as CASSLRRASYNEQFF. This chain joins TRBV3-1 and TRBJ2-1, with D possibly being TRBD2 (6 bases). V was cut by 4 bases and J by 1 base, with 11 bases left in between. The germline V gene has CDR1 LGHDT and CDR2 YNNKEL (reference sequence). The CDR3 spans 15 residues.

The sample holds a few counts of this clonotype. This sequence joins TRBV27 and TRBJ1-5; no clear D. The germline V and J ends were trimmed by 2 bases and 0 bases, with 5 bases remaining between them. The CDR3 consists of 14 residues. Germline V gene lookup returns CDR1 MNHEY and CDR2 SMNVEV (reference sequence). The CDR3 region has the DNA TGTGCCAGCAGTTTAAAGTATAGCAATCAGCCCCAGCATTTT. The encoded protein is CASSLKYSNQPQHF.

This clonotype was observed many times. The rearrangement links TRBV13 to TRBJ2-7, with 10 bases identical to TRBD1. The germline V gene has CDR1 PRHDT and CDR2 FYEKMQ (reference sequence). The CDR3 is made up of 14 amino acids. Losses at the gene ends were 5 bases for V and 3 bases for J; bases not matched to a gene: 4. CDR3 protein: CASSQGTGDYEQYF. The CDR3 DNA is TGTGCCAGCAGCCAAGGGACAGGGGACTACGAGCAGTACTTC.

This clonotype was recorded a few times. V usage is TRBV20-1 and J usage is TRBJ2-5; TRBD2 is a possible D gene (6 bases). The CDR3 loop spans 13 amino acids. CDR1 and CDR2 from the germline V gene are DFQATT and SNEGSKA (reference sequence). V was clipped by 3 bases and J by 4 bases, with 12 bases between them. The CDR3: CSASGRETETQYF. The CDR3 DNA follows: TGCAGTGCTAGCGGGAGAGAGACAGAGACCCAGTACTTC.

About this clonotype itself: A much larger clone lies a single base off, so this may be a read error. The chain employs TRBV28 and TRBJ1-5; no reliable D call. This CDR3 is built from 12 residues. Trimming removed 4 bases at V and 7 bases at J, with 8 bases between. CDR1 is MDHEN, CDR2 SYDVKM, per germline. The CDR3 DNA reads TGTGCCAGCAGTTCTGGTGAGCAGCCCCAGCATTTT. Its translation: CASSSGEQPQHF.

This clonotype came up once. The rearrangement uses TRBV12-3 or TRBV12-4 and TRBJ2-1, with unresolved D. V was shortened by 2 bases and J by 8 bases, with 10 bases between the two germline ends. CDR3 size: 13 residues. CDR3 protein: CASSLPRLDEQFF. In nucleotides, the CDR3 is TGTGCCAGCAGTTTACCCAGGCTCGATGAGCAGTTCTTC.

This clonotype was found many times. The chain has TRBV12-3 or TRBV12-4 and TRBJ2-5; 13 bases align to TRBD2. CDR3 length: 18 amino acids. V lost 0 bases to trimming and J lost 5 bases; unmatched junction nucleotides: 9. The CDR3 protein is CASSLAGLAGVVSETQYF. Written as DNA, the CDR3 is TGTGCCAGCAGTTTAGCAGGACTAGCGGGAGTCGTTTCGGAGACCCAGTACTTC.

J is TRBJ1-2 and V is TRBV2; D is ambiguous. Deletions cut 6 bases from V and 4 bases from J, with 12 bases between. Per the germline V gene, CDR1 is SNHLY and CDR2 is FYNNEI. This CDR3 comprises 13 residues. DNA for the CDR3: TGTGCCAGCAGGCGAGTACAGACCTATGGCTACACCTTC. This codes for CASRRVQTYGYTF.